A single sample gave rise to the 10 T cell receptor beta chains below, sequenced in a study of cytomegalovirus exposure and HLA in healthy donors. PCR amplification relied on 60 Vbeta primers (plus 13 Jbeta primers). Generated by immunoSEQ multiplex PCR, the TCRdb table keeps only in-frame clones and is missing some. Here the sample spans 150,000 to 200,000 clones, approximately 82% being singletons. Sample: PBMCs. All receptors come from a male donor in good health and CMV-seronegative.

A word on this clone: The same CDR3 is also encoded by other DNA sequences in this sample. The chain has TRBV7-9 and TRBJ1-1, with TRBD1 matching 8 bases. Germline V gene lookup returns CDR1 SEHNR and CDR2 FQNEAQ (reference sequence). This CDR3 spans 15 amino acids. The junction had 6 bases not matched to a gene; V was cut back by 5 bases and J by 1 base. In nucleotides, the CDR3 is TGTGCCAGCAGCCCCCCGACAGGGGCGAACACTGAAGCTTTCTTT. Translated, it gives CASSPPTGANTEAFF. The full variable domain, in which reference TRBV7-9 and TRBJ1-1 provide the parts outside the CDR3, is DTGVSQNPRHKITKRGQNVTFRCDPISEHNRLYWYRQTLGQGPEFLTYFQNEAQLEKSRLLSDRFSAERPKGSFSTLEIQRTEQGDSAMYLCASSPPTGANTEAFFGQGTRLTVV.

This clone was seen more than once but under ten times. This chain joins TRBV5-4 and TRBJ2-3, with D possibly being TRBD1 (5 bases). The germline V and J ends were trimmed by 0 bases and 1 base, with 12 bases remaining between them. Germline loops: CDR1 SGHNT, CDR2 YYREEE (reference sequence). The CDR3 length is 16 residues. In nucleotides, the CDR3 is TGTGCCAGCAGCTTGGGGTCTGGCAGGGGCACAGATACGCAGTATTTT. Protein sequence: CASSLGSGRGTDTQYF.

The V and J genes are TRBV9 and TRBJ2-5; 13 bases fit TRBD2. Germline-derived CDR1 and CDR2 are SGDLS and YYNGEE. The CDR3 is 21 residues long. The V segment lost 2 bases and the J segment 2 bases; nucleotides outside the gene matches: 18. CDR3 in amino acids: CASSVSSTSGRATMRQETQYF. The CDR3 DNA is TGTGCCAGCAGCGTTAGTAGTACTAGCGGGAGGGCAACGATGCGTCAAGAGACCCAGTACTTC.

The chain combines TRBV7-9 with TRBJ2-2, with 8 bases lining up with TRBD2. The germline CDR1 and CDR2 sequences are SEHNR and FQNEAQ (reference sequence). J gave up 6 bases and V 3 bases, and 3 bases lay outside the gene matches. The CDR3 covers 14 residues. The chain's CDR3 is CASSLTSVPGELFF. The CDR3 DNA is TGTGCCAGCAGCTTGACTAGCGTACCCGGGGAGCTGTTTTTT.

The genes are TRBV6-6 and TRBJ1-6, with unresolved D. V gave up 0 bases and J gave up 4 bases, with 7 bases separating them. The CDR3 covers 15 residues. Germline loops: CDR1 MNHNY, CDR2 SVGAGI (reference sequence). CDR3 DNA sequence: TGTGCCAGCAGTTACTCGACGGGTTATAATTCACCCCTCCACTTT. Translating it yields CASSYSTGYNSPLHF.

The sample holds a few counts of this clone. The chain employs TRBV28 and TRBJ2-1, with 7 bases fitting TRBD2. V shed 8 bases, J shed 7 bases, and the junction held 14 bases outside the gene matches. CDR1 and CDR2 (germline): MDHEN, SYDVKM. The CDR3 is 15 amino acids. The CDR3 is CASSVGRREENEQFF. CDR3 coding DNA: TGTGCCAGCTCAGTAGGGAGACGGGAGGAAAATGAGCAGTTCTTC.

The chain couples TRBV4-3 to TRBJ2-2; D is undetermined. Germline CDR1 and CDR2: LGHNA and YSLEER. The CDR3 is 16 residues long. Trimming took off 0 bases at V and 4 bases at J, with 12 bases between the two ends. The CDR3 here is CASSQEALLATGELFF. As DNA, the CDR3 is TGCGCCAGCAGCCAAGAGGCCCTATTAGCCACCGGGGAGCTGTTTTTT.

The chain is built from TRBV14 and TRBJ1-2; perhaps TRBD1 as D (5 bases). Germline-derived CDR1 and CDR2 are SGHDN and FVKESK. V was cut by 0 bases and J by 4 bases, with 12 bases left in between. CDR3 size: 15 residues. CDR3 DNA sequence: TGTGCCAGCAGCCAAGATCTACAGGCCTTCTATGGCTACACCTTC. This encodes CASSQDLQAFYGYTF.

The genes are TRBV5-1 and TRBJ1-2; TRBD1 might be the D (5 bases). V was clipped by 0 bases and J by 7 bases, with 13 bases between them. Germline CDR1 reads SGHRS; CDR2 reads YFSETQ. This CDR3 is 14 amino acids long. This chain's CDR3 is CASSLGQGYAGYTF. CDR3 bases: TGCGCCAGCAGCTTGGGGCAGGGCTATGCTGGCTACACCTTC.

The chain uses TRBV13 and TRBJ2-1; tentatively, D is TRBD2 (7 bases). Germline loops: CDR1 PRHDT, CDR2 FYEKMQ (reference sequence). Trimming took off 8 bases at V and 0 bases at J, with 17 bases between the two ends. The CDR3 covers 16 residues. The CDR3 loop reads CASVRGGHHSYNEQFF. CDR3 DNA sequence: TGTGCCAGCGTGAGGGGGGGACACCACTCCTACAATGAGCAGTTCTTC.